This record concerns one T cell receptor beta chain sequence. The data stem from a study of blood T cell repertoires in COVID-19. V was shortened by 2 bases and J by 6 bases, with 11 bases between the two germline ends. Per the germline V gene, CDR1 is MDHEN and CDR2 is SYDVKM. The CDR3 totals 14 residues. The data were produced by immunoSEQ multiplex PCR, yet TCRdb's version contains in-frame clones alone and is incomplete. Among roughly 200,000 clones listed, around 88% were seen once. Exposed participants came across a COVID-19 case within 2 weeks before study entry. V usage is TRBV28 and J usage is TRBJ2-1, with D perhaps TRBD1 (6 bases). Sequencing was carried out using PBMCs or T cells enriched from blood (not recorded which). This TCR was sampled from a woman aged 25 to 39 who had been exposed to COVID-19. Here the CDR3 reads CASSLMDSSNEQFF. The CDR3, as DNA: TGTGCCAGCAGTTTAATGGACAGTTCCAATGAGCAGTTCTTC. Full variable domain (remainder filled in from reference TRBV28 and TRBJ2-1): DVKVTQSSRYLVKRTGEKVFLECVQDMDHENMFWYRQDPGLGLRLIYFSYDVKMKEKGDIPEGYSVSREKKERFSLILESASTNQTSMYLCASSLMDSSNEQFFGPGTRLTVL.